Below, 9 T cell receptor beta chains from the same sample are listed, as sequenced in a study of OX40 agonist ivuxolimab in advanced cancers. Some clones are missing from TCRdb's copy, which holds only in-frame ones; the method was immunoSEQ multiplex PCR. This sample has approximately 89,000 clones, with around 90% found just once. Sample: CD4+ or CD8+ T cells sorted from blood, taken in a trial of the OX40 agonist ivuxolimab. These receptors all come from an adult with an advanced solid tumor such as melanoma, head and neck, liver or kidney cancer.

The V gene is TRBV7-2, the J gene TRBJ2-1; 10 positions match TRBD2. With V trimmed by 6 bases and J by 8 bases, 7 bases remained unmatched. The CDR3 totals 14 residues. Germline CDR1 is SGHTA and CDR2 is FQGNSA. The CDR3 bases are TGTGCCAGCAGGGGGACTAGCGCATTCGATGAGCAGTTCTTC. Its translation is CASRGTSAFDEQFF.

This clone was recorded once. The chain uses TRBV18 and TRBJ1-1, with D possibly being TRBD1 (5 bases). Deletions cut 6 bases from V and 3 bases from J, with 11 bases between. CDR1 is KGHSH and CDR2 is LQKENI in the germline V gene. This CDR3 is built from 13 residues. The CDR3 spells CASSLQGDTEAFF. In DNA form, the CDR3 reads TGTGCCAGCTCTCTTCAGGGTGACACTGAAGCTTTCTTT.

CDR3 bases: TGTGCCAGCAGCCCAACTACAGGGGCCGAGCAGTACTTC. It specifies CASSPTTGAEQYF. J is TRBJ2-7 and V is TRBV16; TRBD1 aligns across 7 bases. The CDR3 has 13 amino acids. Germline V gene sequence: CDR1 KGHSY, CDR2 FQNENV. V gave up 4 bases and J gave up 6 bases; unmatched junction bases: 6.

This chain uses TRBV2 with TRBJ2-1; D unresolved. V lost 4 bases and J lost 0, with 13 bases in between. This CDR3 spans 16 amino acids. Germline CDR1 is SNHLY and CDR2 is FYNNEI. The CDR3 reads CASSAFGGSSYNEQFF. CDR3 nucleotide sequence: TGTGCCAGCAGTGCTTTTGGCGGAAGCTCCTACAATGAGCAGTTCTTC. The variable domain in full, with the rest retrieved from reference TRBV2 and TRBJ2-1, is EPEVTQTPSHQVTQMGQEVILRCVPISNHLYFYWYRQILGQKVEFLVSFYNNEISEKSEIFDDQFSVERPDGSNFTLKIRSTKLEDSAMYFCASSAFGGSSYNEQFFGPGTRLTVL.

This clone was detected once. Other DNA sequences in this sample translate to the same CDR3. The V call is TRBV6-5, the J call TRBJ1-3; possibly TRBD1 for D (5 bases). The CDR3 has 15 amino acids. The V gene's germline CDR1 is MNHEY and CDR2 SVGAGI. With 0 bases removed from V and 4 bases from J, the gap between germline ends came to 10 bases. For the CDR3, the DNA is TGTGCCAGCAGTTACTCAGCGGGGGAGGGAAACACCATATATTTT. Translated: CASSYSAGEGNTIYF.

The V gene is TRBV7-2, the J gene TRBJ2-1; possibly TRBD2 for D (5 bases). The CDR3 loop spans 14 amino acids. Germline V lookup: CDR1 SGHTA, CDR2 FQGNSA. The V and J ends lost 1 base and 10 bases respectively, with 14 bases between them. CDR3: CASSLGRTLVEQFF. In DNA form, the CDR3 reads TGTGCCAGCAGCTTAGGGAGGACTCTCGTAGAGCAGTTCTTC.

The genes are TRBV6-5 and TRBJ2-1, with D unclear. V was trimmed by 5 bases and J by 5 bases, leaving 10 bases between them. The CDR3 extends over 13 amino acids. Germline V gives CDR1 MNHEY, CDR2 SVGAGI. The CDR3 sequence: CASSKRQDNEQFF. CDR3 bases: TGTGCCAGCAGTAAGAGACAAGACAATGAGCAGTTCTTC.

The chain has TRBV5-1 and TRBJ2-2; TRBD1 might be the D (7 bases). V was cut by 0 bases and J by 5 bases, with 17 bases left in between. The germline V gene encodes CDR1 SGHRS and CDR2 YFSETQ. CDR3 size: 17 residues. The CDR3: CASSLVAGGSETGELFF. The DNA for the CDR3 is TGCGCCAGCAGCTTGGTGGCAGGGGGGTCGGAGACCGGGGAGCTGTTTTTT.

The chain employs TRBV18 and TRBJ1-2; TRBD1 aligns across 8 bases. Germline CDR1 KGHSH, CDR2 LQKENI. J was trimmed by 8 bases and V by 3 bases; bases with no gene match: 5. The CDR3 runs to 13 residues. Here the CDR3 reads CASSPQGAGGYTF. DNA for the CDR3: TGTGCCAGCTCACCTCAGGGGGCTGGGGGCTACACCTTC.